This TCR beta chain appears in the sequencing data of a study of CD8+CD57+ T cells in acquired aplastic anemia. The template used for profiling TCR beta VDJ and CDR3 was genomic DNA. TCRdb redid the calling of the reads with MiXCR, one entry per CDR3 protein. The table includes about 40,000 distinct CDR3 sequences, over 55% detected once. This clonotype has only one observation. It was patients with CD8+CD57+ cell expansion by flow cytometry who were chosen for sequencing. The sequencing input was sorted CD4+, CD8+, or CD8+CD57+ T cells (not recorded which) from PBMCs. The clonotype comes from a human donor with aplastic anemia.

The CDR3: CASSDWGGRYTF. The CDR3 bases are TGTGCCAGCAGTGATTGGGGGGGTCGCTACACCTTC. V usage is TRBV6-1 and J usage is TRBJ1-2, with D possibly TRBD1 on 5 matching bases. Germline-derived CDR1 and CDR2 are MNHNS and SASEGT. The CDR3 has 12 residues. Trimming stripped 3 bases from V and 9 bases from J, with 11 bases between.